In its sample, the clone carrying this T cell receptor beta chain was seen a few times. Its antigen is undetermined. The data derive from a study of human T cells and chemical hapten exposure. Notes on the study in general: High-frequency TCRs, those above 1 in 1000, stayed the same after DPC sensitization.

V lost 0 bases and J 5 bases, leaving 8 bases between the germline ends. In germline, CDR1 is SGHRS, CDR2 YFSETQ. The CDR3 covers 13 residues. Whole blood, unfractionated, served as the material for total RNA extraction. Individual cDNA molecules (in the library) carried attached unique molecular identifiers. Source study methods: From around 20,000 to 690,000 TCRs were found per sample, with a median of roughly 89,000. TCRdb re-called the 5' RACE reads through MiXCR, storing one row per CDR3 protein. The V and J calls follow TCRdb's processing rather than the paper's. The sample has 75,000 or so distinct CDR3 sequences, approximately 15% seen once.

V usage is TRBV5-1 and J usage is TRBJ1-1; no reliable D call. This clonotype was sampled from a female donor in good health. CDR3 in DNA: TGCGCCAGCAGCTTGGGGGTGAGGACTGAAGCTTTCTTT. This gives the protein CASSLGVRTEAFF. Drawing the rest from reference TRBV5-1 and TRBJ1-1, the complete variable domain is KAGVTQTPRYLIKTRGQQVTLSCSPISGHRSVSWYQQTPGQGLQFLFEYFSETQRNKGNFPGRFSGRQFSNSRSEMNVSTLELGDSALYLCASSLGVRTEAFFGQGTRLTVV.